The 28 T cell receptor beta chains presented below share a single source sample, sequenced in a study of cytomegalovirus exposure and HLA in healthy donors (dated by TCRdb to about 2017). Libraries were built with the immunoSEQ multiplex PCR assay. The multiplex PCR relied on a mix of 60 forward primers for TCR Vbeta segments and 13 reverse primers for TCR Jbeta segments. This is the immuneACCESS table as TCRdb keeps it, with only in-frame sequences that have V and J called. A part of the clones is gone; compared with another copy, unresolved V genes explain less than half, and the rest is unexplained. Across this sample there are approximately 86,000 clones, with 65% to 80% seen only once. The ten biggest clones cover 2.5% to 3.5% of the sample. The sequenced sample was PBMCs. These receptors were taken from a man aged 40-49 years in good health and CMV-seronegative.

The J gene is TRBJ2-7, the V gene TRBV7-8; tentatively, D is TRBD2 (5 bases). The CDR3 consists of 14 residues. Trimming left V 5 bases short and J 6 bases short, with 17 bases between. Germline CDR1 and CDR2: SGHVS and FQNEAQ. CDR3 in amino acids: CASSPRWGDREQYF. Here the CDR3 DNA reads TGTGCCAGCAGCCCCCGCTGGGGAGATCGCGAGCAGTACTTC.

The chain joins TRBV19 to TRBJ1-5; weak D call: TRBD1 (6 bases). CDR1 is LNHDA and CDR2 is SQIVND in the germline V gene (reference sequence). Trimming shortened V by 6 bases and J by 7 bases, and 19 bases separated the two germline ends. CDR3 length: 15 residues. CDR3 sequence reads: CASSRGSGVGQPQHF. The CDR3 region has the DNA TGTGCCAGTAGCAGAGGGTCAGGGGTCGGACAGCCCCAGCATTTT.

This chain uses TRBV12-5 with TRBJ2-5; 11 bases fit TRBD2. The V gene end was trimmed by 1 base and the J gene end by 2 bases; junction bases not matched to a gene: 6. Germline assignment: CDR1 LGHNT and CDR2 FRNRAP. The CDR3 loop spans 17 amino acids. CDR3 nucleotide sequence: TGTGCTAGTGGTTTGGGATCGGGACTAGCGGATCAAGAGACCCAGTACTTC. This encodes CASGLGSGLADQETQYF.

This chain uses TRBV6-1 with TRBJ2-5; TRBD1 matches 9 bases. The CDR3 has 15 residues. CDR1 MNHNS and CDR2 SASEGT come from the germline V gene. The ends lost 2 bases at V and 5 bases at J; junction bases unmatched: 6. The chain's CDR3 is CASSELTGGRETQYF. The CDR3 DNA reads as TGTGCCAGCAGTGAATTGACAGGGGGTCGCGAGACCCAGTACTTC.

This clone is medium-sized in the sample. This chain links TRBV5-1 with TRBJ2-2; no clear D. V lost 0 bases, J lost 3 bases, and 9 bases lay in between. The CDR3 is made up of 15 amino acids. The germline CDR1 and CDR2 sequences are SGHRS and YFSETQ. CDR3 coding DNA: TGCGCCAGCAGCTTGGGGAGAGGAGACACCGGGGAGCTGTTTTTT. It specifies CASSLGRGDTGELFF.

This chain joins TRBV4-1 and TRBJ1-4; TRBD1 is a possible D gene (6 bases). Per the germline V gene, CDR1 is MGHRA and CDR2 is YSYEKL. CDR3 length: 15 residues. V was shortened by 0 bases and J by 8 bases, with 13 bases between the two germline ends. CDR3: CASSQERGAGEKLFF. CDR3 DNA sequence: TGCGCCAGCAGCCAAGAACGGGGGGCGGGGGAAAAACTGTTTTTT.

V and J are TRBV28 and TRBJ1-1, with 8 nucleotides matching TRBD1. Germline V lookup: CDR1 MDHEN, CDR2 SYDVKM. After removal of 6 bases from V and 5 bases from J, the junction contained 8 bases not matched to a gene. CDR3 size: 14 residues. CDR3 DNA: TGTGCCAGCAGCTCAAACAGGGGGTTAACTGAAGCTTTCTTT. This translates into CASSSNRGLTEAFF. Together with reference TRBV28 and TRBJ1-1, the CDR3 gives the full variable domain: DVKVTQSSRYLVKRTGEKVFLECVQDMDHENMFWYRQDPGLGLRLIYFSYDVKMKEKGDIPEGYSVSREKKERFSLILESASTNQTSMYLCASSSNRGLTEAFFGQGTRLTVV.

This clone was detected only once. The rearrangement joins TRBV11-2 to TRBJ2-1; 10 bases map to TRBD2. Germline lookup yields CDR1 SGHAT and CDR2 FQNNGV. V lost 5 bases to trimming and J lost 7 bases; unmatched junction nucleotides: 8. The length of the CDR3 is 15 residues. CDR3 in amino acids: CASSLSSGGTNEQFF. DNA of the CDR3: TGTGCCAGCAGCCTCTCTAGCGGGGGTACAAATGAGCAGTTCTTC.

The chain couples TRBV19 to TRBJ1-5, with 10 bases aligning to TRBD1. CDR3 length: 15 residues. Germline assignment: CDR1 LNHDA and CDR2 SQIVND (reference sequence). The J segment lost 4 bases and the V segment lost 2 bases, leaving 2 bases of the junction unmatched. In nucleotides, the CDR3 is TGTGCCAGTAGTATAACGGGACAGGGGAATCAGCCCCAGCATTTT. It encodes CASSITGQGNQPQHF.

V is TRBV4-1 and J is TRBJ1-1; no clear D gene. V was cut by 4 bases and J by 7 bases, with 19 bases left in between. CDR1 is MGHRA, CDR2 YSYEKL, per germline. The CDR3 is 15 residues long. The CDR3 loop is CASSLRHSEVSEAFF. The CDR3, as DNA: TGCGCCAGCAGCCTTAGACATTCGGAGGTCAGTGAAGCTTTCTTT.

This clone was counted between two and nine times. The genes are TRBV5-4 and TRBJ2-3, with TRBD2 matching 13 bases. J was trimmed by 6 bases and V by 4 bases; bases with no gene match: 8. The CDR3 spans 16 residues. Germline CDR1 reads SGHNT; CDR2 reads YYREEE (reference sequence). The CDR3 coding sequence is TGTGCCAGCAGCCACGGACTAGCGGGGGACTATGATACGCAGTATTTT. It is translated as CASSHGLAGDYDTQYF.

The rearrangement uses TRBV7-9 and TRBJ2-7, with TRBD2 matching 8 bases. The CDR3 has 13 amino acids. Germline CDR1 and CDR2: SEHNR and FQNEAQ (reference sequence). Trimming cost V 4 bases and J 7 bases; bases outside gene matches: 6. CDR3 DNA: TGTGCCAGCAGCTCGGGGGGGGAGAGGGAGCAGTACTTC. This sequence encodes CASSSGGEREQYF.

The rearrangement joins TRBV7-8 to TRBJ1-1; D remains unclear. Germline V gene data show CDR1 as SGHVS and CDR2 as FQNEAQ. The CDR3 length is 11 residues. The ends were cut back, 5 bases at V and 8 bases at J, with 9 bases in the middle. DNA of the CDR3: TGTGCCAGCAGCCCGACTCAGGAAGCTTTCTTT. It is translated as CASSPTQEAFF.

This clone is a singleton in its sample. CDR3: CASRVSGSSYNEQFF. CDR3 DNA: TGTGCCAGTAGGGTTAGCGGGAGCTCCTACAATGAGCAGTTCTTC. V and J are TRBV19 and TRBJ2-1; 9 bases are shared with TRBD2. With V trimmed by 6 bases and J by 0 bases, 3 bases remained unmatched. CDR3 length: 15 amino acids. Per the germline V gene, CDR1 is LNHDA and CDR2 is SQIVND (reference sequence).

The chain has TRBV7-3 and TRBJ2-7; the match to TRBD2 covers 7 bases. CDR3 length: 14 residues. V dropped 2 bases and J dropped 5; count of bases not matched to a gene: 6. The germline gives CDR1 SGHTA, CDR2 FQGTGA. The CDR3 sequence is CASSLFGRGDEQYF. Here the CDR3 DNA reads TGTGCCAGCAGCTTATTCGGCCGGGGGGACGAGCAGTACTTC. Based on the CDR3 plus reference TRBV7-3 and TRBJ2-7, the full variable domain is GAGVSQTPSNKVTEKGKYVELRCDPISGHTALYWYRQSLGQGPEFLIYFQGTGAADDSGLPNDRFFAVRPEGSVSTLKIQRTERGDSAVYLCASSLFGRGDEQYFGPGTRLTVT.

This clone was picked up a small number of times. The genes are TRBV6-5 and TRBJ2-2, with 8 positions matching TRBD1. Germline V gene lookup returns CDR1 MNHEY and CDR2 SVGAGI. The CDR3 contains 14 residues. V trimming: 7 bases; J trimming: 3 bases; junction bases outside the gene matches: 4. The CDR3 loop reads CASNPGQDTGELFF. CDR3 nucleotides: TGTGCCAGCAATCCGGGACAGGACACCGGGGAGCTGTTTTTT.

This clone was picked up one time. The chain has TRBV29-1 and TRBJ1-6; a possible D gene is TRBD1 (6 bases). Germline-derived CDR1 and CDR2 are SQVTM and ANQGSEA. V was cut by 3 bases and J by 6 bases, with 6 bases left in between. This CDR3 comprises 12 residues. The CDR3 DNA follows: TGCAGCGTTGACAGGGGTAATTCACCCCTCCACTTT. As protein: CSVDRGNSPLHF. Based on the CDR3 plus reference TRBV29-1 and TRBJ1-6, the full variable domain is SAVISQKPSRDICQRGTSLTIQCQVDSQVTMMFWYRQQPGQSLTLIATANQGSEATYESGFVIDKFPISRPNLTFSTLTVSNMSPEDSSIYLCSVDRGNSPLHFGNGTRLTVT.

The chain links TRBV11-1 to TRBJ2-4; a weak D match, TRBD2 (5 bases). V was shortened by 4 bases and J by 6 bases, with 13 bases between the two germline ends. The CDR3 length is 14 residues. From germline, CDR1 is SGHAT and CDR2 FQDESV (reference sequence). The CDR3 is CASSSLREGNIQYF. The CDR3 DNA sequence: TGTGCCAGCAGCTCGTTACGCGAGGGAAACATTCAGTACTTC.

CDR3 coding DNA: TGTGCCAGCAGCCCACAGGGGGCGGGGGTCGCTGAAGCTTTCTTT. Translation gives CASSPQGAGVAEAFF. This chain uses TRBV7-3 with TRBJ1-1; 9 bases align to TRBD1. After removal of 5 bases from V and 6 bases from J, the junction contained 10 bases not matched to a gene. The CDR3 is 15 residues long. Germline-derived CDR1 and CDR2 are SGHTA and FQGTGA.

The gene calls are TRBV19 and TRBJ1-2; the match to TRBD1 covers 10 bases. CDR3 length: 17 residues. The germline V gene encodes CDR1 LNHDA and CDR2 SQIVND (reference sequence). V shed 9 bases, J shed 4 bases, and the junction held 17 bases outside the gene matches. CDR3 loop: CASHQRDRGSFAYGYTF. CDR3 nucleotides: TGTGCCAGCCACCAGCGGGACAGGGGCTCCTTTGCCTATGGCTACACCTTC.

This clone was detected a few times. V is TRBV2 and J is TRBJ1-6; 7 bases map to TRBD1. Trimming took 7 bases from V and 9 from J; bases not matched to a gene: 6. The CDR3 is 13 residues long. Germline CDR1 SNHLY, CDR2 FYNNEI. CDR3 sequence: CASTRDSFSPLHF. The CDR3 nucleotides read TGTGCCAGCACCAGGGACAGTTTTTCACCCCTCCACTTT.

This clone came up a few times. The rearrangement uses TRBV6-1 and TRBJ2-2; 7 bases agree with TRBD1. CDR3 length: 16 amino acids. Per germline, CDR1 MNHNS and CDR2 SASEGT. Trimming at V came to 3 bases and at J to 7 bases, leaving 11 bases not matched to a gene. The CDR3 is CASSDYPGTEIGELFF. The CDR3 DNA is TGTGCCAGCAGTGATTACCCCGGGACAGAAATCGGGGAGCTGTTTTTT.

This clone was picked up a small number of times. The chain recombines TRBV7-2 with TRBJ1-2, with D perhaps TRBD1 (5 bases). The CDR3 has 14 amino acids. Germline lookup yields CDR1 SGHTA and CDR2 FQGNSA. V was cut by 9 bases and J by 4 bases, with 18 bases left in between. The CDR3 region has the DNA TGTGCCAGTTCAAATCAGGGTTCCCTCTATGGCTACACCTTC. Protein sequence: CASSNQGSLYGYTF.

The chain uses TRBV19 and TRBJ1-2; no clear D. The CDR3 runs to 15 residues. The germline V and J ends were trimmed by 6 bases and 5 bases, with 19 bases remaining between them. CDR1 is LNHDA and CDR2 is SQIVND in the germline V gene (reference sequence). CDR3 loop: CASSPPRRISYGYTF. CDR3 sequence (DNA): TGTGCCAGTAGCCCCCCGAGGAGGATTTCGTATGGCTACACCTTC.

The chain is built from TRBV18 and TRBJ2-7; 9 bases are shared with TRBD1. The ends lost 3 bases at V and 2 bases at J; junction bases unmatched: 8. Germline values: CDR1 KGHSH, CDR2 LQKENI. This CDR3 is built from 16 residues. CDR3 DNA: TGTGCCAGCTCACCCCTGGGACAGGGAGTTACCTACGAGCAGTACTTC. It encodes CASSPLGQGVTYEQYF.

The rearrangement links TRBV6-4 to TRBJ2-3, with 9 bases fitting TRBD1. The CDR3 covers 16 residues. Germline-derived CDR1 and CDR2 are MRHNA and SNTAGT. V was pared by 6 bases and J by 4 bases, with 11 bases of the junction left unmatched. CDR3 residues: CASRPTEGQGSDTQYF. CDR3 coding DNA: TGTGCCAGCAGACCCACCGAGGGACAGGGATCAGATACGCAGTATTTT.

This clone was seen more than once but under ten times. The chain is built from TRBV7-2 and TRBJ1-2; 9 bases agree with TRBD1. J gave up 9 bases and V 2 bases, and 4 bases lay outside the gene matches. Germline V gene lookup returns CDR1 SGHTA and CDR2 FQGNSA. This CDR3 is built from 13 residues. CDR3 amino acids: CASSLLDRGSYTF. Written as DNA, the CDR3 is TGTGCCAGCAGCTTATTGGACAGGGGTAGCTACACCTTC.

This clone has just a few counts. The V and J genes are TRBV5-1 and TRBJ2-5; 9 nucleotides line up with TRBD2. Trimming at V came to 4 bases and at J to 4 bases, leaving 11 bases not matched to a gene. This CDR3 has 16 residues. The germline gives CDR1 SGHRS, CDR2 YFSETQ. The CDR3 here is CASSGARGGGGETQYF. Written as DNA, the CDR3 is TGCGCCAGCAGCGGAGCTCGCGGGGGGGGCGGAGAGACCCAGTACTTC.